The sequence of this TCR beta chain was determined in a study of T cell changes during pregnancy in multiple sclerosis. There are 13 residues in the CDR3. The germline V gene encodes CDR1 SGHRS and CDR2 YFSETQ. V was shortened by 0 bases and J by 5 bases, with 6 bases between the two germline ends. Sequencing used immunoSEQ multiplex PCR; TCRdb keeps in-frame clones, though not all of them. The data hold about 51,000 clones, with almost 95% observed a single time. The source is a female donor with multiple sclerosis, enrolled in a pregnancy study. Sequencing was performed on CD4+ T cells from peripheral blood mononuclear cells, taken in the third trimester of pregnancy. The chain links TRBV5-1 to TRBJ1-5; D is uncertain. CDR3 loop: CASSLGGDQPQHF. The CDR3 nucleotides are TGCGCCAGCAGCTTGGGGGGAGATCAGCCCCAGCATTTT.